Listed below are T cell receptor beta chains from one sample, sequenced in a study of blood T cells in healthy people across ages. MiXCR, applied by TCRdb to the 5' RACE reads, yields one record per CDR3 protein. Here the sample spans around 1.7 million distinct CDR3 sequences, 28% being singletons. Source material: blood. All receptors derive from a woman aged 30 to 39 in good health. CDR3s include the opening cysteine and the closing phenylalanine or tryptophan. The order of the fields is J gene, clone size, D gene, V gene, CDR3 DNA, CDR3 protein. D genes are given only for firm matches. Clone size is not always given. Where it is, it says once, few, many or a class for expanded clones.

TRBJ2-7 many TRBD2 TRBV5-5 TGTGCCAGCTGCCGACTAGCGCCCCAATCCCAGCAGTACTTC CASCRLAPQSQQYF
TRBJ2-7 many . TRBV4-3 TGCGCCAGCAGCCAGACAATTGGGTACGAGCAGTACTTC CASSQTIGYEQYF
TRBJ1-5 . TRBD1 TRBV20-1 TGCAGTGCCTCGGACAGGGCCCGGGACCAGCCCCAGCATTTT CSASDRARDQPQHF
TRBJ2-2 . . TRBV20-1 TGCAGTGCTAACCCCAGGGGTAACACCGGGGAGCTGTTTTTT CSANPRGNTGELFF
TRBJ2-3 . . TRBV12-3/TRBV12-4 TGTGCCAGCAGCGTTAGAGCAAGCACAGATACGCAGTATTTT CASSVRASTDTQYF
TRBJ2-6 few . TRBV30 TGTGCCTGGAAATGGTCCGGGTCTGGGGCCAACGTCCTGACTTTC CAWKWSGSGANVLTF
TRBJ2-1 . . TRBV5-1 TGCGCCAGCAGCAGAGACCCCGTGAGTGAGCAGTTCTTC CASSRDPVSEQFF
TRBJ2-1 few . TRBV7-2 TGTGCCAGCAGCTTAACCTACCGGGACAACAATGAGCAGTTCTTC CASSLTYRDNNEQFF
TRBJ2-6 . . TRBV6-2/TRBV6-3 TGTGCCAGCAGTTCCCCGAACGGCTCTGGGGCCAACGTCCTGACTTTC CASSSPNGSGANVLTF
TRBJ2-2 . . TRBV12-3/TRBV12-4 TGTGCCAGCAGCCCAGGGTACGGCGGGGAGCTGTTTTTT CASSPGYGGELFF
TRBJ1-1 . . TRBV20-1 TGCAGTGCACGCCTCCGTGGGGGGGTAGAGGGGAACACTGAAGCTTTCTTT CSARLRGGVEGNTEAFF
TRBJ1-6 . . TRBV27 TGTGCCAGTACCGCAACCGGGACCGCCGGGCGGATTTCACCCCTCCACTTT CASTATGTAGRISPLHF
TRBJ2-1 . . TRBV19 TGTGCCAGTAGTATAGGGCAGGGGAATGAGCAGTTCTTC CASSIGQGNEQFF
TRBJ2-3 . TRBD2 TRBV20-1 TGCAGTGCTTGGGGACTAGCGAGTACAGATACGCAGTATTTT CSAWGLASTDTQYF
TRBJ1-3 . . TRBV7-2 TGTGCCAGCAGCTTAAGACAGTCGGGAAACACCATATATTTT CASSLRQSGNTIYF
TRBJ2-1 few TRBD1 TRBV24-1 TGTGCCACCAGTACAATCGGGACAGGGGTCAATGAGCAGTTCTTC CATSTIGTGVNEQFF
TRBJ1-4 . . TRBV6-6 TGTGCCAGCAAACAGACAGGAACGGCCTCTAATGAAAAACTGTTTTTT CASKQTGTASNEKLFF
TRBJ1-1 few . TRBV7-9 TGTGCCAGCAGCTCCCCCAGGGATGGCACTGAAGCTTTCTTT CASSSPRDGTEAFF
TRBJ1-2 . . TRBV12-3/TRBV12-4 TGTGCCAGAAGCGATCAGGGGATCTATGGCTACACCTTC CARSDQGIYGYTF
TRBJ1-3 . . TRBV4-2 TGTGCCAGCAGCCAAGAGGTCACAGGTACCTCTGGAAACACCATATATTTT CASSQEVTGTSGNTIYF
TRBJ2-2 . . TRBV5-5 TGTGCCAGCAGCTTCGAGAACGGGGTCGCGAACACCGGGGAGCTGTTTTTT CASSFENGVANTGELFF
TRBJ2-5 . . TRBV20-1 TGCAGTGCTAGAGCCTCGTACATGGAGACCCAGTACTTC CSARASYMETQYF
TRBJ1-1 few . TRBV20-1 TGCAGTGCTAGACCCACTGAAGCTTTCTTT CSARPTEAFF
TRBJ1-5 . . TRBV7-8 TGTGCCAGCAGCTTAGTATCGAGGCAGCCCCAGCATTTT CASSLVSRQPQHF